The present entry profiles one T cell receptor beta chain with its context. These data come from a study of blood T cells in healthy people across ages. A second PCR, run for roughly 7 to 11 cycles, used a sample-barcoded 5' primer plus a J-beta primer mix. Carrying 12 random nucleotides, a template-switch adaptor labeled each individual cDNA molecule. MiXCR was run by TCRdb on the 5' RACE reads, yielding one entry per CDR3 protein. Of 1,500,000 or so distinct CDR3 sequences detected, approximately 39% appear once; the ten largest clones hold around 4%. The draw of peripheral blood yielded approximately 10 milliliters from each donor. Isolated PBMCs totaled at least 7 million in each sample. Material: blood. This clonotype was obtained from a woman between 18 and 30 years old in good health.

The CDR3 nucleotides are TGCGCCAGCAGCCAGGAACTTCGGCAGAAGAATGAAAAACTGTTTTTT. Translation gives CASSQELRQKNEKLFF. The chain joins TRBV4-3 to TRBJ1-4; D gene ambiguous. Per germline, CDR1 LGHNA and CDR2 YSLEER. V was trimmed by 3 bases and J by 5 bases, leaving 16 bases between them. This CDR3 contains 16 residues.